This record concerns one TCR beta chain sequence. These data belong to a study of blood T cell repertoires in COVID-19. The germline gives CDR1 LNHDA, CDR2 SQIVND (reference sequence). The CDR3 is 12 residues long. V lost 8 bases and J lost 6, with 14 bases in between. Sequencing used immunoSEQ multiplex PCR; TCRdb keeps in-frame clones, though not all of them. This sample yields 150,000 to 200,000 clones, of which about four fifths are seen a single time; approximately 9.9% belongs to the top ten. Grouping used clinical history reported by participants in a survey and questionnaire. This TCR was sampled from a man over 45 who had recovered from COVID-19. J is TRBJ2-7 and V is TRBV19, with D maybe TRBD1 (6 bases). Sequencing used PBMCs or T cells enriched from blood (not recorded which). DNA for the CDR3: TGTGCCAGTGGTCAGGGGACCAGCGAGCAGTACTTC. It yields the protein CASGQGTSEQYF.